Sequencing of this T cell receptor beta chain was carried out in a study of T cell responses to AZD1222 COVID-19 vaccine. Points from the study as a whole: Vaccine-associated CD4 TCRs ranged over spike, dominating at 160-218 and 743-854.

CDR3 length: 13 amino acids. The V and J ends lost 5 bases and 2 bases respectively, with 9 bases between them. CDR1 and CDR2 (germline): SEHNR, FQNEAQ (reference sequence). Sequencing was performed with immunoSEQ multiplex PCR; in TCRdb, only in-frame clones are kept and a portion is missing. The sample comprises tens of thousands of clones, around 81% of which are singletons, and approximately 22% rests with the top ten. About this clone itself: Its target is unknown.

This TCR came from an adult in good health. The sequenced sample was peripheral blood, obtained on day 0 of AZD1222 vaccination. The chain combines TRBV7-9 with TRBJ1-2; TRBD1 is a possible D gene (6 bases). CDR3 region: CASSRGQNYGYTF. The CDR3 nucleotides read TGTGCCAGCAGCAGAGGACAGAACTATGGCTACACCTTC.